The 32 T cell receptor beta chains below all came from one sample that was sequenced in a study of blood T cell repertoires in COVID-19. TCRdb keeps only in-frame clones here, not all; method: immunoSEQ multiplex PCR. The table has around 150,000 clones, about 87% seen once; the top ten hold around 3.9%. Sequenced input: peripheral blood. The source of these receptors is a woman aged 55 to 70 who had recovered from COVID-19.

V and J are TRBV28 and TRBJ1-2; D is ambiguous. The germline gives CDR1 MDHEN, CDR2 SYDVKM. The CDR3 runs 17 residues. Trimming removed 1 base at V and 0 bases at J, with 15 bases between. The CDR3 loop reads CASSLSGSPKANYGYTF. CDR3 in DNA: TGTGCCAGCAGTTTATCCGGGAGCCCGAAAGCTAACTATGGCTACACCTTC.

The chain recombines TRBV4-2 with TRBJ1-2, with TRBD1 matching over 7 bases. V trimming: 0 bases; J trimming: 2 bases; junction bases outside the gene matches: 6. Germline V gives CDR1 LGHNA, CDR2 YNFKEQ. This CDR3 contains 16 residues. The CDR3 is CASSQDAGQTNYGYTF. The CDR3 region has the DNA TGTGCCAGCAGCCAAGACGCGGGACAGACCAACTATGGCTACACCTTC.

Here the CDR3 DNA reads TGTGCCAGCAGCTTTACAGGGGACAGCCAAGAGACCCAGTACTTC. Translating it yields CASSFTGDSQETQYF. The genes are TRBV9 and TRBJ2-5; 7 nucleotides agree with TRBD1. The CDR3 extends over 15 amino acids. Per germline, CDR1 SGDLS and CDR2 YYNGEE. V gave up 4 bases and J gave up 1 base; unmatched junction bases: 7.

This chain uses TRBV11-2 with TRBJ2-1; 9 bases fit TRBD2. The V segment lost 0 bases and the J segment 9 bases; nucleotides outside the gene matches: 9. The CDR3 extends over 16 amino acids. The germline V gene has CDR1 SGHAT and CDR2 FQNNGV. The CDR3 region has the DNA TGTGCCAGCAGCTTAGATCCAGCGGGGGGCCTGGGTGAGCAGTTCTTC. Amino acid sequence: CASSLDPAGGLGEQFF. The full variable domain, its missing parts supplied by reference TRBV11-2 and TRBJ2-1, is EAGVAQSPRYKIIEKRQSVAFWCNPISGHATLYWYQQILGQGPKLLIQFQNNGVVDDSQLPKDRFSAERLKGVDSTLKIQPAKLEDSAVYLCASSLDPAGGLGEQFFGPGTRLTVL.

This clone appeared a few times. This chain links TRBV6-6 with TRBJ2-1; TRBD1 is a possible D gene (6 bases). The length of the CDR3 is 14 residues. The germline V gene has CDR1 MNHNY and CDR2 SVGAGI (reference sequence). Between the trimmed V and J ends, which lost 6 bases and 2 bases, there was a span of 11 bases. The CDR3: CASSRTATYNEQFF. In DNA, the CDR3 is TGTGCCAGCAGCCGGACAGCAACCTACAATGAGCAGTTCTTC.

The chain is built from TRBV11-2 and TRBJ2-7; D possibly corresponds to TRBD2 (6 bases). The CDR3 is 15 amino acids. V lost 0 bases to trimming and J lost 0 bases, with 9 bases between them. Germline V gene sequence: CDR1 SGHAT, CDR2 FQNNGV. CDR3 sequence reads: CASSLEAGNSYEQYF. The CDR3 DNA follows: TGTGCCAGCAGCTTAGAGGCGGGGAACTCCTACGAGCAGTACTTC. Drawing the rest from reference TRBV11-2 and TRBJ2-7, the complete variable domain is EAGVAQSPRYKIIEKRQSVAFWCNPISGHATLYWYQQILGQGPKLLIQFQNNGVVDDSQLPKDRFSAERLKGVDSTLKIQPAKLEDSAVYLCASSLEAGNSYEQYFGPGTRLTVT.

The rearrangement uses TRBV19 and TRBJ1-5; D unclear. The CDR3 is 15 residues long. Germline V lookup: CDR1 LNHDA, CDR2 SQIVND (reference sequence). V gave up 7 bases and J gave up 5 bases, with 18 bases separating them. CDR3 region: CASTSTEGWDQPQHF. CDR3 nucleotides: TGTGCCAGTACATCGACGGAGGGCTGGGATCAGCCCCAGCATTTT.

This rearrangement joins TRBV28 to TRBJ1-6; D not certain. Trimming removed 6 bases at V and 10 bases at J, with 13 bases between. The CDR3 sequence is 13 residues long. Germline-derived CDR1 and CDR2 are MDHEN and SYDVKM. The CDR3 DNA is TGTGCCAGCAGAAAACCGGGGAAATCACCCCTCCACTTT. It translates to CASRKPGKSPLHF.

The rearrangement links TRBV5-8 to TRBJ1-1, with 7 bases fitting TRBD1. CDR1 and CDR2 (germline): SGHTS, YDEGEE. The ends lost 5 bases at V and 4 bases at J; junction bases unmatched: 2. The CDR3 sequence is 12 residues long. CDR3 coding DNA: TGTGCCAGCAGTCGGGACAGCACTGAAGCTTTCTTT. This gives the protein CASSRDSTEAFF.

The rearrangement links TRBV5-6 to TRBJ1-1; D remains unclear. The germline V gene encodes CDR1 SGHDT and CDR2 YYEEEE. This CDR3 contains 13 residues. V lost 2 bases to trimming and J lost 10 bases, with 15 bases between them. The CDR3 sequence is CASSFPPNPGAFF. CDR3 coding DNA: TGTGCCAGCAGCTTTCCGCCTAACCCCGGAGCTTTCTTT.

The V call is TRBV4-1, the J call TRBJ2-5; 9 bases map to TRBD1. Losses at the gene ends were 3 bases for V and 5 bases for J; bases not matched to a gene: 10. In germline, CDR1 is MGHRA, CDR2 YSYEKL. CDR3 length equals 16 residues. Here the CDR3 reads CASSQTPGTGTETQYF. As DNA, the CDR3 is TGCGCCAGCAGCCAGACTCCCGGGACAGGGACGGAGACCCAGTACTTC.

This rearrangement joins TRBV4-1 to TRBJ2-7; D not certain. The V end was cut by 0 bases, the J end by 6 bases, with 15 bases between. CDR1 is MGHRA and CDR2 is YSYEKL in the germline V gene. The CDR3 is 15 residues long. The CDR3 coding sequence is TGCGCCAGCAGCCAAGACGGTGCAGGTGAAAGCGAGCAGTACTTC. This codes for CASSQDGAGESEQYF.

Comments on this clone: As the CDR3 is not closed by the conserved phenylalanine or tryptophan, this likely results from a read error. It is unclear where the CDR3 begins or ends on the DNA, so no DNA is shown, and the CDR3 is as TCRdb lists it. This chain joins TRBV20-1 and TRBJ1-2. The CDR3 is made up of 10 amino acids, end residues included. Germline V lookup: CDR1 DFQATT, CDR2 SNEGSKA (reference sequence). The CDR3 protein is CSARYRHYSG.

The V call is TRBV11-2, the J call TRBJ2-3, with a tentative D call TRBD1 (6 bases). The CDR3 contains 15 residues. Trimming removed 5 bases at V and 0 bases at J, with 12 bases between. Germline CDR1 and CDR2: SGHAT and FQNNGV. CDR3 nucleotides: TGTGCCAGCAGCGCCGGACAGACAAGCACAGATACGCAGTATTTT. Translating it yields CASSAGQTSTDTQYF.

The rearrangement joins TRBV7-2 to TRBJ1-3; TRBD1 might be the D (5 bases). The CDR3 covers 16 residues. Germline CDR1 reads SGHTA; CDR2 reads FQGNSA. V lost 2 bases and J lost 0, with 11 bases in between. The CDR3 nucleotides read TGTGCCAGCAGCTTAACGACAGTTAGCTCTGGAAACACCATATATTTT. It codes for CASSLTTVSSGNTIYF.

V gene TRBV29-1 combines with J gene TRBJ1-2; D unresolved. The CDR3 extends over 12 amino acids. V was shortened by 2 bases and J by 4 bases, with 8 bases between the two germline ends. Germline CDR1 reads SQVTM; CDR2 reads ANQGSEA. The CDR3 DNA reads as TGCAGCGTTGAAACATCTCCCTATGGCTACACCTTC. It specifies CSVETSPYGYTF.

The chain uses TRBV6-5 and TRBJ2-7; possible D gene TRBD2, 5 bases. The CDR3 is 13 residues long. V was shortened by 6 bases and J by 2 bases, with 11 bases between the two germline ends. Germline CDR1 MNHEY, CDR2 SVGAGI. Written as DNA, the CDR3 is TGTGCCAGCAGGCCACTAGGGACCTACGAGCAGTACTTC. Translation: CASRPLGTYEQYF.

This chain uses TRBV4-3 with TRBJ2-2; possible D gene TRBD1, 5 bases. The germline V and J ends were trimmed by 5 bases and 2 bases, with 21 bases remaining between them. The CDR3 has 18 residues. From germline, CDR1 is LGHNA and CDR2 YSLEER. CDR3 residues: CASSTEVVRQINTGELFF. CDR3 DNA sequence: TGCGCCAGCAGCACAGAGGTGGTGAGACAGATTAACACCGGGGAGCTGTTTTTT.

The chain recombines TRBV10-1 with TRBJ1-1; 8 bases fit TRBD1. The CDR3 has 16 residues. V trimming: 0 bases; J trimming: 1 base; junction bases outside the gene matches: 4. Germline CDR1 is WNHNN and CDR2 is SYGVQD (reference sequence). CDR3 in DNA: TGCGCCAGCAGTGAGTCTGGAACAGGGGGGAACACTGAAGCTTTCTTT. It codes for CASSESGTGGNTEAFF.

This chain uses TRBV28 with TRBJ2-7, with 8 bases that match TRBD2. The length of the CDR3 is 11 residues. V lost 7 bases and J lost 7; bases outside the gene matches: 3. Germline values: CDR1 MDHEN, CDR2 SYDVKM. CDR3 nucleotide sequence: TGTGCCAGCACTAGCGGGCGAGAGCAGTACTTC. It is translated as CASTSGREQYF.

The chain carries TRBV5-1 and TRBJ1-4; 7 bases map to TRBD1. Germline V gives CDR1 SGHRS, CDR2 YFSETQ. Unmatched junction bases numbered 7, after V lost 0 bases and J lost 8 bases. This CDR3 is 15 amino acids long. The CDR3 region is CASSLAGTEREKLFF. The CDR3 DNA reads as TGCGCCAGCAGCTTGGCCGGGACAGAAAGAGAAAAACTGTTTTTT.

The chain joins TRBV30 to TRBJ2-5, with TRBD2 matching over 7 bases. The CDR3 sequence is 16 residues long. The ends lost 2 bases at V and 3 bases at J; junction bases unmatched: 12. Germline V gene sequence: CDR1 GTSNPN, CDR2 SVGIG (reference sequence). Here the CDR3 DNA reads TGTGCCTGGAGTAGTAGCGGGTCCCCACCAAAAGAGACCCAGTACTTC. This codes for CAWSSSGSPPKETQYF.

The V call is TRBV5-1, the J call TRBJ2-7, with D possibly matching TRBD1 (5 bases). Per germline, CDR1 SGHRS and CDR2 YFSETQ. CDR3 length equals 12 residues. Trimming removed 4 bases at V and 3 bases at J, with 8 bases between. The CDR3 sequence is CASSGQGYEQYF. In DNA, the CDR3 is TGCGCCAGCAGCGGCCAGGGCTACGAGCAGTACTTC.

The chain uses TRBV9 and TRBJ2-2, with a tentative D call TRBD2 (6 bases). V lost 3 bases, J lost 4 bases, and 22 bases lay in between. Per the germline V gene, CDR1 is SGDLS and CDR2 is YYNGEE. The CDR3 runs to 18 residues. The CDR3 region is CASSAVSRAGLGTGELFF. In DNA, the CDR3 is TGTGCCAGCAGCGCAGTCAGCAGGGCGGGGTTAGGCACCGGGGAGCTGTTTTTT.

The CDR3 sequence is CASTGGGVTYEQYF. The DNA of the CDR3 is TGTGCCAGCACCGGCGGGGGAGTCACCTACGAGCAGTACTTC. The gene calls are TRBV28 and TRBJ2-7; the match to TRBD2 covers 7 bases. Germline V lookup: CDR1 MDHEN, CDR2 SYDVKM. This CDR3 region has 14 residues. V lost 7 bases, J lost 2 bases, and 8 bases stayed unmatched.

The chain joins TRBV10-1 to TRBJ2-4, with TRBD1 matching 8 bases. Germline CDR1 and CDR2: WNHNN and SYGVQD (reference sequence). The CDR3 runs 15 residues. With V trimmed by 7 bases and J by 7 bases, 12 bases remained unmatched. As DNA, the CDR3 is TGCGCCAGCACCATGATCCGGGACAGGTGGAACATTCAGTACTTC. Protein sequence: CASTMIRDRWNIQYF.

This clone appeared a single time. This chain joins TRBV28 and TRBJ2-7; possibly TRBD1 for D (6 bases). Trimming left V 3 bases short and J 0 bases short, with 9 bases between. Per germline, CDR1 MDHEN and CDR2 SYDVKM. The CDR3 runs to 14 residues. The CDR3: CASSFSGDSYEQYF. Here the CDR3 DNA reads TGTGCCAGCAGTTTCTCAGGGGACTCCTACGAGCAGTACTTC.

This chain connects TRBV6-6 to TRBJ1-2, with 7 bases fitting TRBD1. There are 14 residues in the CDR3. CDR1 is MNHNY and CDR2 is SVGAGI in the germline V gene (reference sequence). Losses at the gene ends were 6 bases for V and 8 bases for J; bases not matched to a gene: 12. The CDR3 nucleotides read TGTGCCAGCAGACAGGGGCCAACTCGGGAGGGCTACACCTTC. Its protein is CASRQGPTREGYTF.

The rearrangement uses TRBV3-1 (or the pseudogene TRBV3-2) and TRBJ2-7; D perhaps matches TRBD2 (5 bases). Germline loops: CDR1 LGHDT, CDR2 YNNKEL (reference sequence). The V end lost 4 bases, the J end lost 6 bases, and 10 bases lay between the germline ends. CDR3 size: 12 residues. For the CDR3, the DNA is TGTGCCAGCAGCCTTGTGGGGAGCGAGCAGTACTTC. It encodes CASSLVGSEQYF.

The table lists this clone with a count of one. This chain connects TRBV9 to TRBJ2-1, with TRBD2 identical over 13 bases. CDR3 length: 21 amino acids. The germline V gene has CDR1 SGDLS and CDR2 YYNGEE. With 0 bases clipped from V and 0 bases from J, the junction kept 12 bases outside the gene matches. The CDR3 nucleotides are TGTGCCAGCAGCGTAGCTACTTGGACTAGCGGGGGTAACCCCTCCTACAATGAGCAGTTCTTC. As protein: CASSVATWTSGGNPSYNEQFF. Using reference TRBV9 and TRBJ2-1 for the parts outside the CDR3, the full variable domain is DSGVTQTPKHLITATGQRVTLRCSPRSGDLSVYWYQQSLDQGLQFLIQYYNGEERAKGNILERFSAQQFPDLHSELNLSSLELGDSALYFCASSVATWTSGGNPSYNEQFFGPGTRLTVL.

This chain links TRBV29-1 with TRBJ2-5, with D possibly being TRBD2 (6 bases). This CDR3 is 16 amino acids long. The germline V gene encodes CDR1 SQVTM and CDR2 ANQGSEA. The V end was cut by 4 bases, the J end by 2 bases, with 20 bases between. CDR3 in DNA: TGCAGCGTTGTGTTTACGCACCGCGGGAATCAAGAGACCCAGTACTTC. It is translated as CSVVFTHRGNQETQYF.

The genes are TRBV2 and TRBJ1-5; D ambiguous. The CDR3 runs 13 residues. V lost 1 base, J lost 6 bases, and 7 bases lay in between. Per the germline V gene, CDR1 is SNHLY and CDR2 is FYNNEI. The CDR3 sequence is CASSEDSVQPQHF. DNA for the CDR3: TGTGCCAGCAGTGAAGACAGTGTTCAGCCCCAGCATTTT.